Following are 31 T cell receptor beta chains from one sample sequenced in a study of blood T cell repertoires in COVID-19. Method: immunoSEQ multiplex PCR; TCRdb's copy keeps in-frame clones and lacks some. The data show more than 200,000 clones, with nearly 90% seen just once and around 3% held by the top ten. Material: peripheral blood. These receptors were collected from a man between 18 and 29 years old with active or convalescent COVID-19.

The chain employs TRBV11-1 and TRBJ2-3; the D gene is possibly TRBD2 (7 bases). The ends were cut back, 3 bases at V and 6 bases at J, with 16 bases in the middle. The CDR3 has 15 residues. The germline V gene has CDR1 SGHAT and CDR2 FQDESV (reference sequence). CDR3 residues: CASSFGGGVGDTQYF. The CDR3 DNA follows: TGTGCCAGCAGCTTTGGAGGGGGGGTCGGGGATACGCAGTATTTT.

The rearrangement uses TRBV28 and TRBJ2-3; possible D gene TRBD2, 6 bases. Germline V gene data show CDR1 as MDHEN and CDR2 as SYDVKM. The CDR3 totals 14 residues. The V end was cut by 5 bases, the J end by 5 bases, with 14 bases between. DNA for the CDR3: TGTGCCAGCAGTCGGCTTAGCGGAGGAGATACGCAGTATTTT. It is translated as CASSRLSGGDTQYF.

The chain joins TRBV19 to TRBJ1-5, with 11 bases identical to TRBD1. Germline values: CDR1 LNHDA, CDR2 SQIVND (reference sequence). This CDR3 spans 17 amino acids. The junction had 9 bases not matched to a gene; V was cut back by 6 bases and J by 2 bases. The CDR3, as DNA: TGTGCCAGTAGATGGGACAGGGGGATGATAGGCAATCAGCCCCAGCATTTT. It translates to CASRWDRGMIGNQPQHF.

The gene calls are TRBV9 and TRBJ2-1, with 7 bases that match TRBD1. CDR3 length: 14 amino acids. The junction had 2 bases not matched to a gene; V was cut back by 4 bases and J by 1 base. Germline V gene data show CDR1 as SGDLS and CDR2 as YYNGEE. The CDR3 loop reads CASSRDSSYNEQFF. CDR3 nucleotides: TGTGCCAGCAGCCGGGACAGTTCCTACAATGAGCAGTTCTTC.

This chain connects TRBV11-3 to TRBJ1-1; possibly TRBD1 for D (5 bases). Germline CDR1 is SGHNT and CDR2 is YENEEA. Trimming left V 4 bases short and J 1 base short, with 7 bases between. The CDR3 totals 13 residues. In DNA, the CDR3 is TGTGCCAGCAGCTCGACAGCGAACACTGAAGCTTTCTTT. Translating gives CASSSTANTEAFF.

The chain couples TRBV7-2 to TRBJ1-5; D unresolved. The CDR3 totals 13 residues. Trimming took 1 base from V and 10 from J, leaving 11 bases between them. In germline, CDR1 is SGHTA, CDR2 FQGNSA. CDR3 in amino acids: CASSLEARPPQHF. The CDR3 coding sequence is TGTGCCAGCAGCTTAGAAGCCAGGCCTCCCCAGCATTTT.

This chain uses TRBV15 with TRBJ2-7; TRBD1 agrees at 9 bases. The junction had 6 bases not matched to a gene; V was cut back by 3 bases and J by 3 bases. Germline V CDR1 and CDR2: LNHNV, YYDKDF (reference sequence). The CDR3 has 15 residues. CDR3 coding DNA: TGTGCCACCAGCAGTCCCGGGACAGGGAGCTACGAGCAGTACTTC. This codes for CATSSPGTGSYEQYF.

This clone was observed a single time. The chain carries TRBV6-6 and TRBJ1-5; D call uncertain. Trimming took 0 bases from V and 7 from J, leaving 10 bases between them. CDR3 size: 14 residues. CDR1 is MNHNY and CDR2 is SVGAGI in the germline V gene (reference sequence). In nucleotides, the CDR3 is TGTGCCAGCAGTTACTCGGGCAGAGAGCAGCCCCAGCATTTT. Protein: CASSYSGREQPQHF.

CDR3 in amino acids: CASSRWDREDTEAFF. In nucleotides, the CDR3 is TGTGCCAGCAGCCGTTGGGACAGGGAGGACACTGAAGCTTTCTTT. The rearrangement uses TRBV3-1 (or the pseudogene TRBV3-2) and TRBJ1-1; 9 positions agree with TRBD1. CDR3 length: 15 residues. Per germline, CDR1 LGHDT and CDR2 YNNKEL (reference sequence). The trim removed 4 bases at V and 3 bases at J, leaving 6 bases unmatched.

This clone was recorded once. The rearrangement links TRBV6-4 to TRBJ2-2; TRBD1 is a possible D gene (5 bases). Deletions cut 2 bases from V and 5 bases from J, with 9 bases between. Looked up from germline, CDR1 is MRHNA and CDR2 is SNTAGT. CDR3 length: 14 amino acids. The CDR3 spells CASSDGAWTGELFF. CDR3 sequence (DNA): TGTGCCAGCAGTGACGGGGCATGGACCGGGGAGCTGTTTTTT.

The chain uses TRBV15 and TRBJ1-3; 11 nucleotides agree with TRBD1. Germline CDR1 is LNHNV and CDR2 is YYDKDF (reference sequence). V dropped 2 bases and J dropped 7; count of bases not matched to a gene: 4. The CDR3 runs 15 residues. CDR3 coding DNA: TGTGCCACCAGCAGACGGACAGGGGGCCTCAACACCATATATTTT. This encodes CATSRRTGGLNTIYF.

This chain links TRBV30 with TRBJ1-5, with D perhaps TRBD1 (6 bases). Germline CDR1 GTSNPN, CDR2 SVGIG (reference sequence). The CDR3 is 14 residues long. V lost 1 base to trimming and J lost 2 bases, with 9 bases between them. The CDR3 is CAWSDKGGNQPQHF. CDR3 DNA: TGTGCCTGGAGTGACAAGGGGGGCAATCAGCCCCAGCATTTT.

This clone was detected once. The chain is built from TRBV7-2 and TRBJ1-5, with 7 bases matching TRBD1. Germline lookup yields CDR1 SGHTA and CDR2 FQGNSA. The CDR3 has 14 residues. After removal of 3 bases from V and 4 bases from J, the junction contained 3 bases not matched to a gene. For the CDR3, the DNA is TGTGCCAGCAGCTTCCGGGACAGTAATCAGCCCCAGCATTTT. Translating it yields CASSFRDSNQPQHF. Full variable domain (missing parts from reference TRBV7-2 and TRBJ1-5): GAGVSQSPSNKVTEKGKDVELRCDPISGHTALYWYRQSLGQGLEFLIYFQGNSAPDKSGLPSDRFSAERTGGSVSTLTIQRTQQEDSAVYLCASSFRDSNQPQHFGDGTRLSIL.

V and J are TRBV24-1 and TRBJ2-1, with a possible D match to TRBD2 (5 bases). CDR3 length: 12 residues. The germline V gene has CDR1 KGHDR and CDR2 SFDVKD. Deletions cut 1 base from V and 8 bases from J, with 5 bases between. This CDR3 reads CATSDFSDEQFF. As DNA, the CDR3 is TGTGCCACCAGTGATTTTAGCGATGAGCAGTTCTTC.

This chain joins TRBV3-1 (or the pseudogene TRBV3-2) and TRBJ2-1, with a tentative D call TRBD2 (5 bases). The CDR3 is 15 residues long. Germline loops: CDR1 LGHDT, CDR2 YNNKEL (reference sequence). Trimming took 2 bases from V and 7 from J, leaving 15 bases between them. CDR3 loop: CASSQRGIRGNEQFF. CDR3 sequence (DNA): TGTGCCAGCAGCCAACGAGGTATAAGAGGGAATGAGCAGTTCTTC.

This clone came up once. Within the sample, other DNA sequences also encode this same CDR3. The rearrangement links TRBV18 to TRBJ2-7; D is undetermined. Trimming pared 3 bases from V and 0 bases from J, leaving 6 bases between. CDR1 and CDR2 from the germline V gene are KGHSH and LQKENI. CDR3 length: 13 amino acids. The CDR3 loop is CASSPLSSYEQYF. The CDR3 region has the DNA TGTGCCAGCTCACCCCTTAGCTCCTACGAGCAGTACTTC.

This chain uses TRBV18 with TRBJ1-3, with 9 positions matching TRBD1. The ends lost 3 bases at V and 4 bases at J; junction bases unmatched: 7. CDR1 KGHSH and CDR2 LQKENI come from the germline V gene. The CDR3 is made up of 16 amino acids. The CDR3: CASSPAGTGSGNTIYF. Here the CDR3 DNA reads TGTGCCAGCTCACCTGCGGGGACAGGGTCCGGAAACACCATATATTTT.

This clone was counted between two and nine times. In the same sample, other DNA sequences code for this CDR3. This chain links TRBV28 with TRBJ1-2, with TRBD1 identical over 7 bases. This CDR3 comprises 12 residues. From germline, CDR1 is MDHEN and CDR2 SYDVKM. V lost 6 bases to trimming and J lost 5 bases; unmatched junction nucleotides: 3. In DNA, the CDR3 is TGTGCCAGCAGCCGGACAGGATATGGCTACACCTTC. Amino acid sequence: CASSRTGYGYTF.

The chain recombines TRBV3-1 (or the pseudogene TRBV3-2) with TRBJ2-6; D perhaps matches TRBD1 (5 bases). The germline gives CDR1 LGHDT, CDR2 YNNKEL (reference sequence). V lost 0 bases, J lost 0 bases, and 15 bases lay in between. The CDR3 totals 19 residues. In DNA, the CDR3 is TGTGCCAGCAGCCAAGATCCCGGGCAGGGAAGCTCTGGGGCCAACGTCCTGACTTTC. This sequence encodes CASSQDPGQGSSGANVLTF.

This clone was seen just once. The chain employs TRBV6-4 and TRBJ2-1; TRBD2 aligns across 13 bases. V lost 4 bases to trimming and J lost 1 base; unmatched junction nucleotides: 10. Germline CDR1 is MRHNA and CDR2 is SNTAGT. This CDR3 has 19 residues. The CDR3 bases are TGTGCCAGCAGTGTCTTCAGAACTAGCGGGAGGGATTCCTACAATGAGCAGTTCTTC. Residues: CASSVFRTSGRDSYNEQFF.

The V call is TRBV14, the J call TRBJ2-2; TRBD2 matches 7 bases. V lost 4 bases, J lost 6 bases, and 5 bases stayed unmatched. Per the germline V gene, CDR1 is SGHDN and CDR2 is FVKESK. The CDR3 totals 14 residues. The chain's CDR3 is CASSPGRKAGELFF. Here the CDR3 DNA reads TGTGCCAGCAGCCCCGGGAGGAAAGCCGGGGAGCTGTTTTTT.

In this sample, this clone turned up a few times. The V and J genes are TRBV20-1 and TRBJ2-7; D is unclear. The CDR3 spans 11 residues. The germline V gene encodes CDR1 DFQATT and CDR2 SNEGSKA (reference sequence). V was pared by 1 base and J by 6 bases, with 7 bases between. CDR3 residues: CSARAPSEQYF. In nucleotides, the CDR3 is TGCAGTGCTAGAGCCCCGAGCGAGCAGTACTTC.

Turning to this clone: Other DNA sequences in the same sample also yield this CDR3. The rearrangement links TRBV12-3 or TRBV12-4 to TRBJ1-2, with D maybe TRBD1 (5 bases). Trimming took 3 bases from V and 3 from J, leaving 8 bases between them. This CDR3 spans 13 amino acids. DNA for the CDR3: TGTGCCAGCAGTTTTAGGGGCGACTATGGCTACACCTTC. Amino acid sequence: CASSFRGDYGYTF.

This clone was recorded a few times. The chain links TRBV29-1 to TRBJ1-1; weak D call: TRBD1 (5 bases). The CDR3 contains 14 residues. The V end lost 5 bases, the J end lost 4 bases, and 17 bases lay between the germline ends. The germline V gene has CDR1 SQVTM and CDR2 ANQGSEA. The CDR3 reads CSVLGGTRVTEAFF. CDR3 sequence (DNA): TGCAGCGTTCTCGGGGGGACCAGGGTCACTGAAGCTTTCTTT.

This clone was observed once. The V gene is TRBV30, the J gene TRBJ1-1; possibly TRBD1 for D (6 bases). Germline V gene data show CDR1 as GTSNPN and CDR2 as SVGIG (reference sequence). CDR3 length: 12 amino acids. V was cut by 6 bases and J by 4 bases, with 12 bases left in between. The chain's CDR3 is CACQVGGTEAFF. CDR3 coding DNA: TGTGCCTGTCAAGTAGGGGGCACTGAAGCTTTCTTT.

The chain carries TRBV29-1 and TRBJ1-2, with D tentatively TRBD1 (6 bases). CDR1 is SQVTM, CDR2 ANQGSEA, per germline. The CDR3 has 13 amino acids. Trimming stripped 5 bases from V and 7 bases from J, with 17 bases between. The CDR3 DNA reads TGCAGCGTTATCGTAGGCACACAGGGTGGCTACACCTTC. Its translation: CSVIVGTQGGYTF.

The chain has TRBV6-2 or TRBV6-3 and TRBJ2-7, with 12 bases fitting TRBD2. V was pared by 7 bases and J by 1 base, with 5 bases of the junction left unmatched. CDR1 MNHEY and CDR2 SVGEGT come from the germline V gene. This CDR3 spans 15 amino acids. The CDR3 sequence: CASTPGLAGSYEQYF. Here the CDR3 DNA reads TGTGCCAGCACCCCCGGACTAGCGGGATCCTACGAGCAGTACTTC.

The chain carries TRBV19 and TRBJ1-2, with 9 bases lining up with TRBD1. CDR3 length: 12 residues. Trimming at V came to 4 bases and at J to 12 bases, leaving 6 bases not matched to a gene. In germline, CDR1 is LNHDA, CDR2 SQIVND (reference sequence). The CDR3 spells CASSTGQGRNTF. DNA of the CDR3: TGTGCCAGTAGTACCGGACAGGGGAGGAACACCTTC.

The chain carries TRBV5-1 and TRBJ2-5; no clear D gene. CDR1 is SGHRS and CDR2 is YFSETQ in the germline V gene. CDR3 size: 11 residues. With 2 bases removed from V and 3 bases from J, the gap between germline ends came to 2 bases. CDR3 DNA: TGCGCCAGCAGCTTCGAAGAGACCCAGTACTTC. This gives the protein CASSFEETQYF.

Here the CDR3 reads CASSYSTAYEQYF. The DNA of the CDR3 is TGTGCCAGCAGTTACAGTACGGCCTACGAGCAGTACTTC. The chain carries TRBV6-6 and TRBJ2-7; no reliable D call. The V gene lost 2 bases and the J gene lost 2 bases, with 7 bases spanning the gap. Per the germline V gene, CDR1 is MNHNY and CDR2 is SVGAGI (reference sequence). The CDR3 has 13 amino acids.

This clone was observed a single time. CDR3 sequence (DNA): TGCGCCAGCAGCTTATCCCCTACGGGTCTCTCTGGGGCCAACGTCCTGACTTTC. Its protein product is CASSLSPTGLSGANVLTF. This chain links TRBV5-1 with TRBJ2-6; D is undetermined. Germline CDR1 and CDR2: SGHRS and YFSETQ. The V and J ends lost 2 bases and 0 bases respectively, with 15 bases between them. The length of the CDR3 is 18 residues.